This T cell receptor beta chain was captured in a study of blood T cell repertoires in COVID-19. Study-level background: There were acute and convalescent COVID-19 samples, and they came from the United States, Italy and Spain.

Germline CDR1 reads KGHSH; CDR2 reads LQKENI. Between the trimmed V and J ends, which lost 6 bases and 1 base, there was a span of 6 bases. The CDR3 totals 12 residues. This table comes from immunoSEQ multiplex PCR, and its TCRdb copy is limited to in-frame clones, with some not included. This sample has about 140,000 clones, with around 87% found just once. The receptor comes from a human donor in a cohort sampled during active COVID-19. The sequencing sample was made of peripheral blood. The chain has TRBV18 and TRBJ1-1; D is uncertain. The CDR3 region has the DNA TGTGCCAGCTCCTATCAGAACACTGAAGCTTTCTTT. Its translation is CASSYQNTEAFF.